The 21 T cell receptor beta chains in this list originate from one sample, sequenced in a study of identical twins. TCRdb redid the calling of the 5' RACE reads with MiXCR, one entry per CDR3 protein. The data contain about 280,000 distinct CDR3 sequences, more than 6.5% of them singletons. This sample was also put to use in a study of yellow fever vaccine responses in identical twins.

Sequenced material: memory (CD45RO+) T cells sorted from blood. The receptors originated from a woman in her late teens or twenties in good health.

The chain employs TRBV2 and TRBJ1-1; 7 nucleotides align to TRBD1. After removal of 7 bases from V and 3 bases from J, the junction contained 8 bases not matched to a gene. Looked up from germline, CDR1 is SNHLY and CDR2 is FYNNEI. The CDR3 has 14 amino acids. The CDR3 reads CASTQDRVDTEAFF. CDR3 in DNA: TGTGCCAGCACCCAAGACAGGGTCGACACTGAAGCTTTCTTT.

This clonotype occurred a few times. The chain links TRBV6-2 or TRBV6-3 to TRBJ2-7; D is unresolved. The CDR3 length is 16 residues. Germline loops: CDR1 MNHEY, CDR2 SVGEGT. The ends were cut back, 2 bases at V and 7 bases at J, with 21 bases in the middle. The CDR3 spells CASSYESTTTAGEQYV. In nucleotides, the CDR3 is TGTGCCAGCAGTTACGAATCGACCACTACTGCAGGAGAGCAGTACGTC.

The genes are TRBV7-2 and TRBJ1-1; D gene ambiguous. This CDR3 spans 13 amino acids. Germline V gene data show CDR1 as SGHTA and CDR2 as FQGNSA. V was cut by 7 bases and J by 0 bases, with 9 bases left in between. The CDR3 spells CASIRPLNTEAFF. For the CDR3, the DNA is TGTGCCAGCATCCGCCCCCTGAACACTGAAGCTTTCTTT.

This clonotype was observed at least ten times. The rearrangement joins TRBV28 to TRBJ2-7; weak D call: TRBD2 (6 bases). This CDR3 is 14 amino acids long. Germline V gives CDR1 MDHEN, CDR2 SYDVKM. The germline V and J ends were trimmed by 2 bases and 0 bases, with 8 bases remaining between them. In DNA form, the CDR3 reads TGTGCCAGCAGTTTAGGGACTTTCTCCTACGAGCAGTACTTC. This encodes CASSLGTFSYEQYF.

Many counts were recorded for this clonotype. This chain links TRBV20-1 with TRBJ1-4, with D possibly matching TRBD1 (6 bases). CDR3 size: 15 residues. Germline V CDR1 and CDR2: DFQATT, SNEGSKA (reference sequence). Between the trimmed V and J ends, which lost 6 bases and 0 bases, there was a span of 14 bases. The CDR3 is CSAQDSGTTNEKLFF. As DNA, the CDR3 is TGCAGTGCCCAGGACAGTGGCACAACTAATGAAAAACTGTTTTTT.

This clonotype was detected ten times or more. The genes are TRBV11-2 and TRBJ1-1; TRBD1 might be the D (5 bases). The V gene lost 0 bases and the J gene lost 5 bases, with 16 bases spanning the gap. Germline CDR1 SGHAT, CDR2 FQNNGV. The CDR3 is 16 amino acids. CDR3 amino acids: CASSLDGYGGGTEAFF. In DNA form, the CDR3 reads TGTGCCAGCAGCTTAGATGGATACGGGGGGGGAACTGAAGCTTTCTTT.

This clonotype was seen ten or more times. This rearrangement joins TRBV21-1 to TRBJ1-1. TRBV21-1 has pseudogene status. CDR3 length: 14 amino acids. The CDR3 loop reads CASSMRPRNTEAFF. The CDR3 DNA reads TGTGCCAGCAGCATGCGACCGAGGAACACTGAAGCTTTCTTT.

The DNA for the CDR3 is TGTGCCAGCAGCGACGGGACAGTCCAAGAGACCCAGTACTTC. Amino acids: CASSDGTVQETQYF. The genes are TRBV28 and TRBJ2-5; the match to TRBD1 covers 7 bases. This CDR3 region has 14 residues. V trimming: 6 bases; J trimming: 1 base; junction bases outside the gene matches: 5. Germline-derived CDR1 and CDR2 are MDHEN and SYDVKM.

This clonotype has just a few counts. The V gene is TRBV20-1, the J gene TRBJ2-7; D may be TRBD2 (7 bases). Trimming pared 1 base from V and 4 bases from J, leaving 20 bases between. The length of the CDR3 is 16 residues. Germline V lookup: CDR1 DFQATT, CDR2 SNEGSKA (reference sequence). The CDR3 bases are TGCAGTGCTAGAGTCCGGGGGGACAAGGGGCCTTACGAGCAGTACGTC. It specifies CSARVRGDKGPYEQYV.

In its sample, this clonotype was seen a few times. The chain uses TRBV6-1 and TRBJ2-3, with D possibly being TRBD2 (5 bases). Per germline, CDR1 MNHNS and CDR2 SASEGT. Trimming stripped 2 bases from V and 0 bases from J, with 12 bases between. The CDR3 spans 16 residues. CDR3 loop: CASSELGRTSTDTQYF. In DNA form, the CDR3 reads TGTGCCAGCAGTGAATTAGGCAGGACTAGCACAGATACGCAGTATTTT.

The sample holds one count of this clonotype. The CDR3 DNA reads TGTGCCAGCAAGATCCTGGGGGTCTATGGCTACACCTTC. Amino acid sequence: CASKILGVYGYTF. The chain is built from TRBV28 and TRBJ1-2, with D possibly TRBD1 on 5 matching bases. Trimming left V 7 bases short and J 4 bases short, with 13 bases between. Germline values: CDR1 MDHEN, CDR2 SYDVKM. The CDR3 is 13 residues long.

This clonotype was observed many times. The J gene is TRBJ2-1, the V gene TRBV11-3, with 11 bases aligning to TRBD1. The V and J ends lost 5 bases and 11 bases, in that order; junction bases with no gene match: 14. There are 16 residues in the CDR3. Germline CDR1 and CDR2: SGHNT and YENEEA. The CDR3 nucleotides read TGTGCCAGCAGCGTGACCGGGACAGGGGGATCAATACAGCAGTTCTTC. Protein sequence: CASSVTGTGGSIQQFF.

This clonotype was seen only a few times. CDR3 loop: CSATGLGNTGELFF. As DNA, the CDR3 is TGCAGTGCTACGGGCCTCGGTAACACCGGGGAGCTGTTTTTT. The chain is built from TRBV20-1 and TRBJ2-2; D remains unclear. CDR1 DFQATT and CDR2 SNEGSKA come from the germline V gene (reference sequence). This CDR3 has 14 amino acids. Trimming removed 4 bases at V and 2 bases at J, with 11 bases between.

The rearrangement links TRBV24-1 to TRBJ2-5, with 12 bases aligning to TRBD2. The germline gives CDR1 KGHDR, CDR2 SFDVKD. The CDR3 contains 18 residues. The V and J ends lost 0 bases and 2 bases, in that order; junction bases with no gene match: 6. DNA of the CDR3: TGTGCCACCAGTGATTTGGGGACTGGACTAGCGGGGCAAGAGACCCAGTACTTC. Residues: CATSDLGTGLAGQETQYF.

The table lists this clonotype with many counts. The chain carries TRBV18 and TRBJ1-1; D is ambiguous. Looked up from germline, CDR1 is KGHSH and CDR2 is LQKENI. Trimming took 5 bases from V and 0 from J, leaving 7 bases between them. The CDR3 runs to 13 residues. CDR3 protein: CASSGRMNTEAFF. CDR3 sequence (DNA): TGTGCCAGCTCAGGACGGATGAACACTGAAGCTTTCTTT.

This clonotype was recorded at least ten times. The V and J genes are TRBV5-1 and TRBJ2-1, with TRBD2 matching 15 bases. V dropped 4 bases and J dropped 6; count of bases not matched to a gene: 5. Germline CDR1 is SGHRS and CDR2 is YFSETQ. This CDR3 has 16 residues. The CDR3 nucleotides are TGCGCCAGCAGCGGAACGGGACTAGCGGGGGGCAATGAGCAGTTCTTC. This translates into CASSGTGLAGGNEQFF. The variable domain in full, with the rest retrieved from reference TRBV5-1 and TRBJ2-1, is KAGVTQTPRYLIKTRGQQVTLSCSPISGHRSVSWYQQTPGQGLQFLFEYFSETQRNKGNFPGRFSGRQFSNSRSEMNVSTLELGDSALYLCASSGTGLAGGNEQFFGPGTRLTVL.

This clonotype was counted only a few times. The DNA of the CDR3 is TGCGCCAGCAGCCTGGTGGTAGGGATGAACACCGGGGAGCTGTTTTTT. Translating gives CASSLVVGMNTGELFF. The J gene is TRBJ2-2, the V gene TRBV4-1, with D unclear. There are 16 residues in the CDR3. From germline, CDR1 is MGHRA and CDR2 YSYEKL. V lost 4 bases to trimming and J lost 1 base, with 13 bases between them.

The chain carries TRBV20-1 and TRBJ2-7; the D is unclear. CDR1 and CDR2 (germline): DFQATT, SNEGSKA (reference sequence). Trimming removed 2 bases at V and 5 bases at J, with 19 bases between. This CDR3 has 15 amino acids. This chain's CDR3 is CSARKLEQNGNEQYF. The CDR3 DNA sequence: TGCAGTGCTAGAAAACTGGAACAAAACGGAAACGAGCAGTACTTC.

This clonotype was recorded many times. The CDR3 here is CASSYSRTAYNEQFF. The CDR3, as DNA: TGTGCCAGCAGTTACTCACGGACAGCTTACAATGAGCAGTTCTTC. The chain employs TRBV6-5 and TRBJ2-1; TRBD1 might be the D (6 bases). Trimming removed 0 bases from V and 4 bases from J, with 10 bases in between. Per the germline V gene, CDR1 is MNHEY and CDR2 is SVGAGI. CDR3 length equals 15 residues.

This clonotype was detected ten times or more. This chain links TRBV20-1 with TRBJ2-1; D remains ambiguous. V dropped 1 base and J dropped 9 bases, with 13 bases sitting between them. The CDR3 is 13 amino acids. Per germline, CDR1 DFQATT and CDR2 SNEGSKA (reference sequence). This CDR3 is CSARGLPLGEQFF. CDR3 coding DNA: TGCAGTGCTAGAGGACTCCCCCTGGGTGAGCAGTTCTTC.

This clonotype was found a few times. The rearrangement links TRBV7-2 to TRBJ2-3; TRBD2 matches 8 bases. The CDR3 covers 15 residues. V trimming: 5 bases; J trimming: 4 bases; junction bases outside the gene matches: 8. Germline V lookup: CDR1 SGHTA, CDR2 FQGNSA. CDR3 loop: CASSDTGGPADTQYF. Here the CDR3 DNA reads TGTGCCAGCAGCGACACGGGGGGGCCGGCAGATACGCAGTATTTT.